Listed below are T cell receptor beta chains from one sample, sequenced in a study of OX40 agonist ivuxolimab in advanced cancers. Method: immunoSEQ multiplex PCR; TCRdb's copy keeps in-frame clones and lacks some. The table records about 93,000 clones, 94% of them present only once. This specimen consisted of CD4+ or CD8+ T cells sorted from blood, obtained in a trial of the OX40 agonist ivuxolimab. These TCRs come from an adult with an advanced solid tumor such as melanoma, head and neck, liver or kidney cancer. The CDR3 runs from the conserved cysteine through the conserved F or W. A D gene is named only where the DNA matches it firmly. Expanded clones are given a class, and other clones once, few, many or no size at all.

clone_size	j_call	cdr3_length	v_call	d_call	cdr3_nt	cdr3_aa
-	TRBJ1-5	15	TRBV28	-	TGTGCCAGCAGTTTATCTGGCAGGCTGCCTCAGCCCCAGCATTTT	CASSLSGRLPQPQHF
-	TRBJ1-3	18	TRBV29-1	-	TGCAGCGTTGAAGATCCCGTGAGGGGGGCCACCTCTGGAAACACCATATATTTT	CSVEDPVRGATSGNTIYF
-	TRBJ2-7	15	TRBV9	TRBD2	TGTGCCAGCAGCGGTAGCGGGGGGCCTTCTTACGAGCAGTACTTC	CASSGSGGPSYEQYF
-	TRBJ2-7	13	TRBV13	TRBD1	TGTGCCAGCAGCTCAGAGACAGGGTACGAGCAGTACTTC	CASSSETGYEQYF
-	TRBJ1-1	12	TRBV29-1	TRBD1	TGCAGCGTTGTAGGGGGCAACACTGAAGCTTTCTTT	CSVVGGNTEAFF
-	TRBJ1-2	17	TRBV5-1	TRBD1	TGCGCCAGCAGCTTGGAGGACAGGGCGCTAAGAAACTATGGCTACACCTTC	CASSLEDRALRNYGYTF
-	TRBJ2-5	14	TRBV7-8	TRBD2	TGTGCCAGCAGCTTAGGACTAGCTGGAGAGACCCAGTACTTC	CASSLGLAGETQYF
few	TRBJ2-2	13	TRBV29-1	-	TGCAGCGTTGAGGCAGGGGACACCGGGGAGCTGTTTTTT	CSVEAGDTGELFF
-	TRBJ2-1	12	TRBV27	-	TGTGCCAGCAGTCCGGACAACGATGAGCAGTTCTTC	CASSPDNDEQFF
-	TRBJ1-1	11	TRBV28	-	TGTGCCAGCAGTTTCTCCAGGGTAGCTTTCTTT	CASSFSRVAFF
-	TRBJ2-4	15	TRBV30	-	TGTGCCTGGAGTGCCGGAGGGGGGGGCAAAAACATTCAGTACTTC	CAWSAGGGGKNIQYF
-	TRBJ2-7	14	TRBV19	-	TGTGGCGTGCCTAGGGCCAGCGAGGGGTCCGAGCAGTACTTC	CGVPRASEGSEQYF
-	TRBJ2-7	14	TRBV19	-	TGTGCCAGTAGTATAGGGGCCGTCTCCTACGAGCAGTACTTC	CASSIGAVSYEQYF
-	TRBJ2-3	15	TRBV6-5	-	TGTGCCAGCAGCAAGACTAGTATGCACACAGATACGCAGTATTTT	CASSKTSMHTDTQYF
-	TRBJ1-6	12	TRBV10-2	-	TGCGCCAGCAGTGAGGCTGGGATCCCCCTCCACTTT	CASSEAGIPLHF
few	TRBJ1-6	12	TRBV2	-	TGTGCCAGCAGGACGGGGAATTCACCCCTCCACTTT	CASRTGNSPLHF
-	TRBJ2-3	15	TRBV9	-	TGTGCCAGCAGCGTAGCTAACAGGGGCACAGATACGCAGTATTTT	CASSVANRGTDTQYF
-	TRBJ2-3	15	TRBV7-8	TRBD2	TGTGCCAGCAGCTTACTAGCGGGAGGTGCAGATACGCAGTATTTT	CASSLLAGGADTQYF
-	TRBJ2-7	14	TRBV7-2	TRBD2	TGTGCCAGCAGCTGGGGACTAGCGGGGTACGAGCAGTACTTC	CASSWGLAGYEQYF
once	TRBJ1-2	17	TRBV4-1	TRBD1	TGCGCCAGCAGCCAAGGTCAGGGGGCGAATCGGTTCTCTGGCTACACCTTC	CASSQGQGANRFSGYTF
-	TRBJ2-7	12	TRBV30	TRBD1	TGTGCCGGGGAGACAGGGCCCTACGAGCAGTACTTC	CAGETGPYEQYF
few	TRBJ1-6	16	TRBV27	TRBD1	TGTGCCAGCAGTTTAAACCCCTCGGGACAGGTTTCACCCCTCCACTTT	CASSLNPSGQVSPLHF
-	TRBJ2-3	12	TRBV4-2	-	TGTGCCAGCAGCCAAGTGCAAGATACGCAGTATTTT	CASSQVQDTQYF
-	TRBJ2-5	15	TRBV11-2	-	TGTGCCAGCAGCTTTTTCCTAGGGGACCAAGAGACCCAGTACTTC	CASSFFLGDQETQYF
-	TRBJ2-2	11	TRBV27	-	TGTGCCAGCTCGATAGACGGGGAGCTGTTTTTT	CASSIDGELFF
-	TRBJ2-3	15	TRBV5-1	TRBD1	TGCGCCAGCAGACTGGGACAGTTGCACACAGATACGCAGTATTTT	CASRLGQLHTDTQYF
-	TRBJ1-2	15	TRBV5-6	TRBD1	TGTGCCAGCAGTCCCGGGACAGGGATTAACTATGGCTACACCTTC	CASSPGTGINYGYTF
-	TRBJ1-2	12	TRBV5-1	TRBD1	TGCGCCAGCAGCTCCCGCGGGACAGGGAGTAGCTTC	CASSSRGTGSSF
-	TRBJ2-1	14	TRBV2	TRBD2	TGTGCCAAGAGGGTCAGCGGGAGTATAAATGAGCAGTTCTTC	CAKRVSGSINEQFF
-	TRBJ2-5	13	TRBV5-5	TRBD2	TGTGCCAGCTCCGGCGGGGGAATTGAGACCCAGTACTTC	CASSGGGIETQYF
-	TRBJ2-1	14	TRBV29-1	TRBD2	TGCAGCGTTGAACGGGGGGATCCATACAATGAGCAGTTCTTC	CSVERGDPYNEQFF
-	TRBJ1-5	15	TRBV13	-	TGTGCCAGCAGCTTAGGCCGAGGCAGCAATCAGCCCCAGCATTTT	CASSLGRGSNQPQHF
-	TRBJ2-7	14	TRBV2	-	TGTGCCAGCACCCTTTGGGGGGCCAACTACGAGCAGTACTTC	CASTLWGANYEQYF
-	TRBJ1-2	11	TRBV29-1	TRBD1	TGCAGCGGGAAGGGGGCGCGAGGCTACACCTTC	CSGKGARGYTF
-	TRBJ1-2	18	TRBV27	-	TGTGCCAGCAGTTTATCTTGGTCGGGGGGCTTCCGACACTATGGCTACACCTTC	CASSLSWSGGFRHYGYTF
-	TRBJ1-6	15	TRBV4-2	TRBD1	TGTGCCAGCAGCTTGGGGGGACAGGGTGATTCACCCCTCCACTTT	CASSLGGQGDSPLHF
-	TRBJ2-7	17	TRBV5-1	-	TGCGCCAGCAGCGGAGGAGTACCGGGACGCTATCCCTACGAGCAGTACTTC	CASSGGVPGRYPYEQYF